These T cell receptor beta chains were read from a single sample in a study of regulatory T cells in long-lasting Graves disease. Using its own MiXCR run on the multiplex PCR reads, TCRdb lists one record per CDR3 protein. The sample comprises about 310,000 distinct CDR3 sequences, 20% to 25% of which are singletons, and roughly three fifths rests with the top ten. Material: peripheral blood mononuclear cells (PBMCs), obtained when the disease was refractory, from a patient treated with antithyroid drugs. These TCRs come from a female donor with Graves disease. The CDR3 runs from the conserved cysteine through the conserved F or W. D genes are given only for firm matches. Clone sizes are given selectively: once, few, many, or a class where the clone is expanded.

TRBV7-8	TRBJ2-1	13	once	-	TGTGCCAGCAGCTTAGGGCTCCAGAACGAGCAGTTCTTC	CASSLGLQNEQFF
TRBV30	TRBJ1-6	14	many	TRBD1	TGTGCCTGGAGTTCGGGGACAGCACCTTCACCCCTCCACTTT	CAWSSGTAPSPLHF
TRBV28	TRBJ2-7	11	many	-	TGTGCCAGCAGACACAACTACGAGCAGTACTTC	CASRHNYEQYF
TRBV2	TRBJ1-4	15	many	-	TGTGCCAGCAGTGTAGGACAGTCAACTAATGAAAAACTGTTTTTT	CASSVGQSTNEKLFF
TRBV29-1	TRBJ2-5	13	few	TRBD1	TGCAGCGTTGCAACAGGGGTTTGGGAGACCCAGTACTTC	CSVATGVWETQYF
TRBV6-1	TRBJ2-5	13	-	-	TGTGCCAGCAGCGGTCCATCTCTGGAGACCCAGTACTTC	CASSGPSLETQYF
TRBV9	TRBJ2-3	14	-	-	TGTGCCAGCAGCGTAGCACCGATGAGGGATACGCAGTATTTT	CASSVAPMRDTQYF
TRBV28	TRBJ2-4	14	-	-	TGTGCCAGCCGGACCGGGACCGGAAGAAACATTCAGTACTTC	CASRTGTGRNIQYF
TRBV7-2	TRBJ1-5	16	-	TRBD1	TGTGCCAGCAGCGCGAAGGGACAGGGGGCCGGGCAGCCCCAGCATTTT	CASSAKGQGAGQPQHF
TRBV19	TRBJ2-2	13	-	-	TGTGCCAGTACGTGGGATGGCACCGGGGAGCTGTTTTTT	CASTWDGTGELFF
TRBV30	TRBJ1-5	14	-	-	TGTGCCTGGAGTGCTTACAGGGCCGGTCAGCCCCAGCATTTT	CAWSAYRAGQPQHF
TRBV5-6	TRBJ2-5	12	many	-	TGTGCCAGCAGCTTCAGCGAAGAGACCCAGTACTTC	CASSFSEETQYF
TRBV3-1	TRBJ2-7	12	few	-	TGTGCCAGCAGCGAAAGAACAGGGATTCAGTACTTC	CASSERTGIQYF
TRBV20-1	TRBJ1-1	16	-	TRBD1	TGCAGTGCTAGAGATGGGACAGGGTGGATGAACACTGAAGCTTTCTTT	CSARDGTGWMNTEAFF
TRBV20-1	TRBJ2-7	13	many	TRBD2	TGCAGTGCCGAGCTAGCGGGAGGCGGCGAGCAGTACTTC	CSAELAGGGEQYF
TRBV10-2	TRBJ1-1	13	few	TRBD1	TGCGCCAGCAGTGATGGACAGGGTAGTACGGCTTTCTTT	CASSDGQGSTAFF
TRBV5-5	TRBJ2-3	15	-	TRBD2	TGTGCCAGCAGCCATAGCGGGAGGGCATCGGATACGCAGTATTTT	CASSHSGRASDTQYF
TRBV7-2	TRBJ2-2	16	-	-	TGTGCCAGCAGCCCCTCTACCCGAGTGAACACCGGGGAGCTGTTTTTT	CASSPSTRVNTGELFF
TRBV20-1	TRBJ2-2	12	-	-	TGCAGTGCTACGAGACTACCCGGGGAGCTGTTTTTT	CSATRLPGELFF
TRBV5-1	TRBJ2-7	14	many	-	TGCGCCAGCAGCTTGAATATAGCCGCCCACGAGCAGTACTTC	CASSLNIAAHEQYF
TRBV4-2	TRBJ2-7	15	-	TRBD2	TGTGCCAGCAGCCCTTTCCTAGCGGCGACTTACGAGCAGTACTTC	CASSPFLAATYEQYF
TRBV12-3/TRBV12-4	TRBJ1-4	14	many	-	TGTGCCAGCAGTTGGGGGTCAACTAATGAAAAACTGTTTTTT	CASSWGSTNEKLFF
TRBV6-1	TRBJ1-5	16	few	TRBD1	TGTGCCAGCAGGGCCTCGCGACAGGGGGCGAATCAGCCCCAGCATTTT	CASRASRQGANQPQHF
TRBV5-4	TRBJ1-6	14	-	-	TGTGCCAGCAGCTTGGGGGTAGGGGAATCACCCCTCCACTTT	CASSLGVGESPLHF
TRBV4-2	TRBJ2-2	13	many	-	TGTGCCAGCAGCCAAGATCTTGCCGGGGAGCTGTTTTTT	CASSQDLAGELFF
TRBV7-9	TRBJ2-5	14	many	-	TGTGCCAGCAGCTTAGTGGGACCTGGGGGGACCCAGTACTTC	CASSLVGPGGTQYF
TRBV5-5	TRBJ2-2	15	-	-	TGTGCCAGCAGCTCCGAATGGGGGGCGACCGGGGAGCTGTTTTTT	CASSSEWGATGELFF
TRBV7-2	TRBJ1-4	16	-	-	TGTGCCAGCAGCTTAGCGAGGGGGGGAACTAATGAAAAACTGTTTTTT	CASSLARGGTNEKLFF
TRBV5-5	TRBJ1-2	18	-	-	TGTGCCAGCAGCCTGCTGAGGGCCTCGCGGTCCACCCACTATGGCTACACCTTC	CASSLLRASRSTHYGYTF
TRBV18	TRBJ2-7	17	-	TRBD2	TGTGCCAGCTCACTAGAAGGACTAGCGGGGCCCTCCTACGAGCAGTACTTC	CASSLEGLAGPSYEQYF
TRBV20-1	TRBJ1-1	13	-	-	TGCAGCGGGGGTGACGGGGGGAGGTCTGAAGCTTTCTTT	CSGGDGGRSEAFF
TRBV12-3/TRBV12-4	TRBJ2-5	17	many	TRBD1	TGTGCCAGCAGTTTGGGCCGGGGACAGCTATTCCAAGAGACCCAGTACTTC	CASSLGRGQLFQETQYF
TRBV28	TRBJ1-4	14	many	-	TGTGCCAGCAGTTCCACGGGGTATAATGAAAAACTGTTTTTT	CASSSTGYNEKLFF
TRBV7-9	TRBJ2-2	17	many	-	TGTGCCAGCAGCCAGAGCCACGCGGAGGGGGGTAGCGGCGAGCTGTTTTTT	CASSQSHAEGGSGELFF
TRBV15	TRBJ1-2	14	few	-	TGTGCCACCAGCAGAGGGGTAGGGGACTATGGCTACACCTTC	CATSRGVGDYGYTF
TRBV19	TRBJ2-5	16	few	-	TGTGCCAGTAGTCCTGGATTTAACGGGGGACGAGAGACCCAGTACTTC	CASSPGFNGGRETQYF
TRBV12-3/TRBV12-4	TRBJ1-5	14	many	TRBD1	TGTGCCAGCAGTAGCGGACAGGCGCCCTTAGCCCAGCATTTT	CASSSGQAPLAQHF
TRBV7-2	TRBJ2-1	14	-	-	TGTGCCAGCAGCTTAGTTAAAGGCTGGGCCGAGCAGTTCTTC	CASSLVKGWAEQFF
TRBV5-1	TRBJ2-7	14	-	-	TGCGCCAGCAGCTTGGATGGAGACCTCTACGAGCAGTACTTC	CASSLDGDLYEQYF
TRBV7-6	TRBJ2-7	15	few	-	TGTGCCAGCAGCTTAGACTCCCGGATTGAGTACGAGCAGTACTTC	CASSLDSRIEYEQYF
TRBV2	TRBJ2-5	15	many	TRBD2	TGTGCCAGCAGTGAAAGGCCTAGCGGGACGGGGACCCAGTACTTC	CASSERPSGTGTQYF
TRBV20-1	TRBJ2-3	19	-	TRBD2	TGCAGTGCTTGGAGCGGGGGCTTAAGCGGGAGGGCGAGCACAGATACGCAGTATTTT	CSAWSGGLSGRASTDTQYF
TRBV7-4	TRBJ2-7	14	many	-	TGTGCCAGCAGCTTAGAGGCCAAAACATACGAGCAGTACTTC	CASSLEAKTYEQYF
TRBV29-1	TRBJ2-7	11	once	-	TGCAGCGTTGATCTCGGCTACGAGCAGTACTTC	CSVDLGYEQYF
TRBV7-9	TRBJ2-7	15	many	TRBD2	TGTGCCAGCAGCTTCTTAGCGGGAGAAGGGTACGAGCAGTACTTC	CASSFLAGEGYEQYF
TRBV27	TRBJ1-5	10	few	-	TGTGCCGTTGGGGATCAGCCCCAGCATTTT	CAVGDQPQHF
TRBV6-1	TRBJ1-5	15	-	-	TGTGCCAGCAGTGATCGCAGGGTTGGCAATCAGCCCCAGCATTTT	CASSDRRVGNQPQHF
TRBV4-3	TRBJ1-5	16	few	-	TGCGCCAGCAGCCCCGGTGGGGCGGGGAGCAATCAGCCCCAGCATTTT	CASSPGGAGSNQPQHF
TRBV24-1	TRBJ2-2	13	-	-	TGTGCCACCAGTAAGCCGAACACCGGGGAGCTGTTTTTT	CATSKPNTGELFF
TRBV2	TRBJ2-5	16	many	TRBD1	TGTGCCAGCCTTATTCAATTCGACAGGGATCAAGAGACCCAGTACTTC	CASLIQFDRDQETQYF
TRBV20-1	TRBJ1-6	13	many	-	TGCAGTGCTCAAGCCTATAACCTATCACCCCTCCACTTT	CSAQAYNLSPLHF